What follows are 30 T cell receptor beta chains derived from one specimen sequenced in a study of blood T cells in healthy people across ages. Next came a second PCR, run for about 7 to 11 cycles, which used a sample-barcoded 5' primer along with a J-beta primer mix. TCRdb redid the calling of the 5' RACE reads with MiXCR, one entry per CDR3 protein. The profile shows some 1.4 million distinct CDR3 sequences, around two fifths of them singletons. What was sequenced was blood. The receptors here all came from a woman aged 18-29 years in good health.

This sequence joins TRBV7-2 and TRBJ2-5; TRBD2 is a possible D gene (6 bases). V lost 4 bases and J lost 3, with 9 bases in between. Germline V gene lookup returns CDR1 SGHTA and CDR2 FQGNSA. The CDR3 contains 13 residues. The CDR3 loop reads CASSYRGKETQYF. The DNA of the CDR3 is TGTGCCAGCAGCTACCGGGGGAAAGAGACCCAGTACTTC.

This clonotype has a handful of counts. This chain joins TRBV12-3 or TRBV12-4 and TRBJ2-1; D is unresolved. The closer fit of TRBJ2-7 to the DNA end suggests the J call may be wrong. This CDR3 has 15 residues. This CDR3 is CASSFPRGAYNEQYF. The DNA of the CDR3 is TGTGCCAGCAGTTTCCCCCGCGGTGCCTACAATGAGCAGTACTTC.

The V gene is TRBV7-9, the J gene TRBJ2-1; 8 nucleotides match TRBD2. Trimming at V came to 5 bases and at J to 8 bases, leaving 11 bases not matched to a gene. The germline V gene has CDR1 SEHNR and CDR2 FQNEAQ (reference sequence). CDR3 length: 15 amino acids. The DNA for the CDR3 is TGTGCCAGCAGCCTTAGCGGGAACCCCTCGGATGAGCAGTTCTTC. Protein sequence: CASSLSGNPSDEQFF.

The V call is TRBV24-1, the J call TRBJ2-1, with a weak D call TRBD1 (5 bases). The tail of the sequence fits TRBJ2-7 better, so the J call may be wrong. Germline-derived CDR1 and CDR2 are KGHDR and SFDVKD. CDR3 size: 13 residues. The DNA of the CDR3 is TGTGCCACCAGTGATGGGGCTACGGACGAGCAGTACTTC. Translation: CATSDGATDEQYF.

The chain couples TRBV20-1 to TRBJ2-5; D is ambiguous. The length of the CDR3 is 15 residues. Deletions cut 6 bases from V and 4 bases from J, with 21 bases between. Germline CDR1 and CDR2: DFQATT and SNEGSKA (reference sequence). The CDR3 is CSAVLTGWVRETQYF. Here the CDR3 DNA reads TGCAGTGCAGTCCTAACCGGGTGGGTTCGAGAGACCCAGTACTTC.

This clonotype was seen only a few times. The chain combines TRBV6-5 with TRBJ2-7; D may be TRBD1 (5 bases). Per germline, CDR1 MNHEY and CDR2 SVGAGI. The V gene lost 6 bases and the J gene lost 10 bases, with 19 bases spanning the gap. The CDR3 has 13 residues. The CDR3 loop reads CASRPDPFGAQYF. The CDR3 DNA follows: TGTGCCAGCAGACCCGACCCGTTTGGGGCCCAGTACTTC.

Details on this clonotype: The junction and the germline gene differ at one end; a read error may be behind it. The rearrangement links TRBV29-1 to TRBJ2-1, with 12 bases matching TRBD2. This CDR3 is built from 15 residues. CDR1 is SQVTM and CDR2 is ANQGSEA in the germline V gene. This chain's CDR3 is CSAPTSGGSCNEQFF. In nucleotides, the CDR3 is TGCAGCGCTCCGACTAGCGGGGGCTCCTGCAATGAGCAGTTCTTC.

The chain is built from TRBV7-6 and TRBJ1-2; D is unclear. The CDR3 extends over 14 amino acids. V was cut by 3 bases and J by 4 bases, with 12 bases left in between. CDR1 and CDR2 from the germline V gene are SGHVS and FNYEAQ. CDR3 residues: CASSFGSSAYGYTF. DNA for the CDR3: TGTGCCAGCAGCTTCGGCAGTTCTGCCTATGGCTACACCTTC.

V is TRBV5-1 and J is TRBJ2-1; 8 bases agree with TRBD2. This CDR3 is built from 17 residues. CDR1 SGHRS and CDR2 YFSETQ come from the germline V gene. Trimming took 0 bases from V and 4 from J; bases not matched to a gene: 9. Here the CDR3 DNA reads TGCGCCAGCAGCTTGGTATCGGGGGGGCCGCCTTACAATGAGCAGTTCTTC. Translation: CASSLVSGGPPYNEQFF.

This clonotype was seen more than once but under ten times. This chain uses TRBV9 with TRBJ2-3, with D hard to call. The CDR3 is 15 amino acids. The V and J ends lost 2 bases and 0 bases respectively, with 10 bases between them. Germline CDR1 reads SGDLS; CDR2 reads YYNGEE. The CDR3 reads CASSVSFSSTDTQYF. The CDR3 DNA reads TGTGCCAGCAGCGTGTCATTTTCGAGCACAGATACGCAGTATTTT.

This clonotype was picked up many times. V usage is TRBV20-1 and J usage is TRBJ1-4; D is uncertain. This CDR3 region has 12 residues. Germline CDR1 reads DFQATT; CDR2 reads SNEGSKA (reference sequence). V dropped 2 bases and J dropped 5 bases, with 6 bases sitting between them. Here the CDR3 reads CSARQANEKLFF. The DNA for the CDR3 is TGCAGTGCTAGACAGGCCAATGAAAAACTGTTTTTT.

This clonotype was counted only a few times. This chain links TRBV12-3 or TRBV12-4 with TRBJ2-4; D is unclear. The DNA end lines up better with TRBJ2-7; the J call may be wrong. CDR3 length: 13 amino acids. The CDR3 loop reads CASSLLGIGEQYF. CDR3 nucleotide sequence: TGTGCCAGCAGTTTATTGGGGATCGGCGAGCAGTACTTC.

The chain combines TRBV5-5 with TRBJ1-2; D gene unclear. CDR1 and CDR2 (germline): SGHKS, YYEKEE (reference sequence). V was pared by 0 bases and J by 8 bases, with 11 bases between. This CDR3 region has 13 residues. CDR3: CASSLVAVWGYTF. As DNA, the CDR3 is TGTGCCAGCAGCTTGGTTGCGGTGTGGGGCTACACCTTC.

This clonotype was seen more than once but under ten times. The chain uses TRBV6-6 and TRBJ1-2; perhaps TRBD1 as D (5 bases). CDR3 length equals 15 residues. Deletions cut 3 bases from V and 1 base from J, with 12 bases between. Germline V gives CDR1 MNHNY, CDR2 SVGAGI (reference sequence). The CDR3 DNA reads TGTGCCAGCAGTTATCCGACAGATTATAACTATGGCTACACCTTC. Translation: CASSYPTDYNYGYTF.

The genes are TRBV12-3 or TRBV12-4 and TRBJ1-1; the D is unclear. Trimming left V 6 bases short and J 5 bases short, with 16 bases between. CDR3 length: 14 residues. The CDR3 DNA reads as TGTGCCAGCAGGGAGGGCAGAATGGATACTGAAGCTTTCTTT. Amino acids: CASREGRMDTEAFF.

Only one count was recorded for this clonotype. The chain carries TRBV7-2 and TRBJ2-7; 9 nucleotides line up with TRBD2. The CDR3 is 18 residues long. V dropped 1 base and J dropped 7; count of bases not matched to a gene: 17. From germline, CDR1 is SGHTA and CDR2 FQGNSA. CDR3 sequence (DNA): TGTGCCAGCAGCTTAGTTTCCGGCGGCGGGAGGGCCCGCAATGAGCAGTACTTC. It is translated as CASSLVSGGGRARNEQYF.

The chain has TRBV12-3 or TRBV12-4 and TRBJ2-7; the D is unclear. CDR3 size: 14 residues. Trimming cost V 3 bases and J 1 base, with 10 bases left between them. CDR3 region: CASSFNTYSYEQYF. The CDR3 region has the DNA TGTGCCAGCAGTTTCAATACATATTCCTACGAGCAGTACTTC.

The J gene is TRBJ1-4, the V gene TRBV12-3 or TRBV12-4; 9 nucleotides line up with TRBD1. The CDR3 totals 16 residues. Losses at the gene ends were 6 bases for V and 4 bases for J; bases not matched to a gene: 9. The CDR3 reads CASRDNRGRGNEKLFF. The CDR3 nucleotides read TGTGCCAGCAGGGATAACAGGGGGCGGGGTAATGAAAAACTGTTTTTT.

V gene TRBV20-1 combines with J gene TRBJ2-7; 13 bases line up with TRBD2. From germline, CDR1 is DFQATT and CDR2 SNEGSKA (reference sequence). The CDR3 runs to 13 residues. Trimming removed 7 bases from V and 4 bases from J; junction bases left unmatched: 4. The DNA for the CDR3 is TGCAGTGGGACTAGCGGGAGTGGATACGAGCAGTACTTC. Its translation is CSGTSGSGYEQYF.

The V and J genes are TRBV2 and TRBJ2-7, with 8 bases fitting TRBD1. V shed 8 bases and J 2 bases; nucleotides not matched to a gene: 8. The CDR3 contains 14 residues. Germline V lookup: CDR1 SNHLY, CDR2 FYNNEI. CDR3 bases: TGTGCCAGCCAAGCCCAGGGGGCCACCTACGAGCAGTACTTC. Its translation is CASQAQGATYEQYF.

The chain uses TRBV2 and TRBJ2-5, with D tentatively TRBD1 (6 bases). The end of the DNA is better explained by TRBJ2-7, so the J call may be wrong. The length of the CDR3 is 12 residues. CDR1 and CDR2 (germline): SNHLY, FYNNEI. CDR3 sequence: CAGTAGDHEQYF. In nucleotides, the CDR3 is TGTGCCGGGACGGCAGGGGACCACGAGCAGTACTTC.

CDR3 nucleotides: TGTGCCAGCATAACACGGGGTGAAGCTTTCTTT. Its protein product is CASITRGEAFF. The rearrangement uses TRBV28 and TRBJ1-1, with D unclear. Germline V gene data show CDR1 as MDHEN and CDR2 as SYDVKM. Between the trimmed V and J ends, which lost 7 bases and 7 bases, there was a span of 10 bases. The length of the CDR3 is 11 residues.

The rearrangement uses TRBV3-1 and TRBJ1-1; tentative D call: TRBD1 (5 bases). Germline V gene sequence: CDR1 LGHDT, CDR2 YNNKEL (reference sequence). V lost 5 bases, J lost 2 bases, and 15 bases lay in between. There are 15 residues in the CDR3. CDR3 DNA: TGTGCCAGCAGCTACCCGGGACGTGGAAACACTGAAGCTTTCTTT. It encodes CASSYPGRGNTEAFF.

This chain connects TRBV2 to TRBJ2-1; D possibly corresponds to TRBD1 (6 bases). This CDR3 comprises 14 residues. Trimming cost V 11 bases and J 0 bases, with 14 bases left between them. CDR1 and CDR2 (germline): SNHLY, FYNNEI. The CDR3 coding sequence is TGTGCCGCAGGTCAGGGGAGCTCCTACAATGAGCAGTTCTTC. The encoded protein is CAAGQGSSYNEQFF.

This clonotype showed up just a few times. The chain links TRBV20-1 to TRBJ2-1; the D is unclear. Germline CDR1 DFQATT, CDR2 SNEGSKA (reference sequence). This CDR3 comprises 18 residues. Trimming removed 5 bases from V and 0 bases from J, with 23 bases in between. The CDR3: CSASEDPVESNSYNEQFF. In DNA, the CDR3 is TGCAGTGCTTCCGAAGACCCCGTAGAGTCTAACTCCTACAATGAGCAGTTCTTC.

The rearrangement uses TRBV7-6 and TRBJ2-3; 7 bases are shared with TRBD2. This CDR3 is 17 amino acids long. V shed 5 bases and J 3 bases; nucleotides not matched to a gene: 14. Germline CDR1 is SGHVS and CDR2 is FNYEAQ. The CDR3 DNA reads TGTGCCAGCAGCCAAACTTTCGGGGGAGCGGGGACAGATACGCAGTATTTT. It encodes CASSQTFGGAGTDTQYF.

The genes are TRBV20-1 and TRBJ2-4; D is ambiguous. The J call may not be correct, given that the DNA end is closer to TRBJ2-7. This CDR3 spans 12 amino acids. Germline-derived CDR1 and CDR2 are DFQATT and SNEGSKA (reference sequence). CDR3 protein: CSARAVTHEQYF. CDR3 bases: TGCAGTGCTAGAGCCGTTACCCACGAGCAGTACTTC.

This chain connects TRBV30 to TRBJ2-7, with D perhaps being TRBD1 or TRBD2 (5 bases each). The ends were cut back, 2 bases at V and 9 bases at J, with 14 bases in the middle. The V gene's germline CDR1 is GTSNPN and CDR2 SVGIG (reference sequence). The CDR3 spans 12 residues. The CDR3 loop reads CAWSPPLRGQYF. As DNA, the CDR3 is TGTGCCTGGAGTCCCCCATTGAGGGGGCAGTACTTC.

The V and J genes are TRBV2 and TRBJ2-1; 7 bases are a match to TRBD1. The germline CDR1 and CDR2 sequences are SNHLY and FYNNEI. The CDR3 totals 13 residues. V was pared by 10 bases and J by 3 bases, with 6 bases of the junction left unmatched. Here the CDR3 DNA reads TGTGCCAAAGCGACAGGGATCTACAATGAGCAGTTCTTC. Translation gives CAKATGIYNEQFF.

The rearrangement links TRBV11-2 to TRBJ2-5; 8 bases fit TRBD2. The DNA end lines up better with TRBJ2-7; the J call may be wrong. The CDR3 contains 15 residues. Germline CDR1 reads SGHAT; CDR2 reads FQNNGV. CDR3 sequence (DNA): TGTGCCAGCAGCTTAACCTGGCGGGGGGCCAACGAGCAGTACTTC. Its protein product is CASSLTWRGANEQYF.